The entry that follows covers one T cell receptor (beta chain) sequence. Its antigen remains unknown. CDR3 length equals 17 residues. V was clipped by 0 bases and J by 2 bases, with 17 bases between them. Germline CDR1 and CDR2: LGHDT and YNNKEL (reference sequence). The sample comes from a study of T cell responses to AZD1222 COVID-19 vaccine. Study results and limitations: Researchers took repertoire samples only after the peak T cell response had come. Elevations in Spike-specific TCR breadth and depth followed administration of two AZD1222 doses. Donors were chiefly white British, with a greater number of females, and clonal diversity was perhaps underestimated.

Generated by immunoSEQ multiplex PCR, the TCRdb table keeps only in-frame clones and is missing some. The sample includes roughly 150,000 clones, 90% of them seen just once. This rearrangement joins TRBV3-1 (or the pseudogene TRBV3-2) to TRBJ2-7; D is perhaps TRBD2 (7 bases). The input for sequencing was peripheral blood, taken on day 0 of AZD1222 vaccination. This receptor was obtained from an adult in good health. This CDR3 reads CASSQDRLAEGAYEQYF. For the CDR3, the DNA is TGTGCCAGCAGCCAAGATCGTCTAGCGGAGGGGGCCTACGAGCAGTACTTC.